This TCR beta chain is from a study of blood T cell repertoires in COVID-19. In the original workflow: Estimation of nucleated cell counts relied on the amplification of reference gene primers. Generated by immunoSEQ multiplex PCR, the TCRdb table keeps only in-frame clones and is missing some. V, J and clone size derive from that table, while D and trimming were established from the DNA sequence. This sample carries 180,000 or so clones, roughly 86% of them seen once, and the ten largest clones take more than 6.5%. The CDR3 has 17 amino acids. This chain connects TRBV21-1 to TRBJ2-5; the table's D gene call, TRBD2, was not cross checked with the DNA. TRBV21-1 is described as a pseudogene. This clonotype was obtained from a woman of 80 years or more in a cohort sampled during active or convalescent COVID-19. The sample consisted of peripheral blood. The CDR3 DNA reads TGTGCCAGCAGCAAAGGTGTAGTTCCCGAGTACCAAGAGACCCAGTACTTC. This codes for CASSKGVVPEYQETQYF.